The 8 T cell receptor beta chains in this list originate from one sample, sequenced in a study of chemoradiotherapy in HPV16-positive cancers. Some clones are missing from TCRdb's copy, which holds only in-frame ones; the method was immunoSEQ multiplex PCR. The table lists about 10,000 clones, around 70% of them singletons, with roughly 13% in the top ten. This specimen was acquired from a patient who underwent chemoradiotherapy. Receptor source: a human donor with HPV-associated anogenital cancer.

This chain links TRBV5-1 with TRBJ2-1; tentatively, D is TRBD1 (6 bases). Germline V gives CDR1 SGHRS, CDR2 YFSETQ. CDR3 length: 17 amino acids. Trimming removed 0 bases from V and 9 bases from J, with 22 bases in between. In nucleotides, the CDR3 is TGCGCCAGCAGCTTGGCCGGGGCGGACGGGCGAGGGGGTGAGCAGTTCTTC. This translates into CASSLAGADGRGGEQFF.

J is TRBJ1-5 and V is TRBV7-9, with D perhaps TRBD1 (6 bases). CDR1 is SEHNR and CDR2 is FQNEAQ in the germline V gene (reference sequence). Trimming removed 6 bases from V and 6 bases from J, with 12 bases in between. This CDR3 is built from 13 residues. The chain's CDR3 is CASSSQGGQPQHF. CDR3 DNA: TGTGCCAGCAGTTCACAGGGAGGTCAGCCCCAGCATTTT.

This clone was counted a few times. The chain links TRBV4-1 to TRBJ2-3; D is ambiguous. Per the germline V gene, CDR1 is MGHRA and CDR2 is YSYEKL. The CDR3 is 14 amino acids. V was trimmed by 4 bases and J by 8 bases, leaving 16 bases between them. The CDR3 coding sequence is TGCGCCAGCAGCCCCTCCACGCGGTGGGGTACGCAGTATTTT. It encodes CASSPSTRWGTQYF.

The J gene is TRBJ1-2, the V gene TRBV28; 8 bases map to TRBD1. This CDR3 comprises 13 residues. Germline V CDR1 and CDR2: MDHEN, SYDVKM. V gave up 5 bases and J gave up 5 bases; unmatched junction bases: 4. This chain's CDR3 is CASSPQGGYGYTF. DNA of the CDR3: TGTGCCAGCAGTCCACAGGGGGGGTATGGCTACACCTTC.

This chain links TRBV4-1 with TRBJ1-3; possible D gene TRBD1, 5 bases. CDR3 length: 17 amino acids. CDR1 and CDR2 (germline): MGHRA, YSYEKL. Trimming took 0 bases from V and 2 from J, leaving 14 bases between them. The CDR3 here is CASSQDRAGGTGNTIYF. The CDR3 DNA follows: TGCGCCAGCAGCCAAGATAGGGCGGGGGGGACTGGAAACACCATATATTTT.

This clone was observed a few times. The chain carries TRBV19 and TRBJ1-5, with a possible D match to TRBD1 (5 bases). CDR1 and CDR2 from the germline V gene are LNHDA and SQIVND (reference sequence). This CDR3 is 14 amino acids long. The V gene lost 6 bases and the J gene lost 10 bases, with 19 bases spanning the gap. CDR3 sequence: CASRGSPAGGPQHF. Here the CDR3 DNA reads TGTGCCAGTAGAGGAAGCCCGGCGGGGGGTCCCCAGCATTTT.

The gene calls are TRBV7-9 and TRBJ2-7; tentative D call: TRBD1 (6 bases). Trimming removed 2 bases from V and 5 bases from J, with 16 bases in between. This CDR3 spans 15 amino acids. Germline V lookup: CDR1 SEHNR, CDR2 FQNEAQ (reference sequence). The CDR3 nucleotides read TGTGCCAGCAGCTTACTAGGGGGTGTCAGCGACGAGCAGTACTTC. Its translation is CASSLLGGVSDEQYF.

The rearrangement uses TRBV30 and TRBJ2-7; TRBD1 aligns across 7 bases. Germline loops: CDR1 GTSNPN, CDR2 SVGIG (reference sequence). V was pared by 5 bases and J by 0 bases, with 1 base of the junction left unmatched. CDR3 length equals 12 residues. The CDR3 is CAWGDSSYEQYF. The CDR3 nucleotides are TGTGCCTGGGGGGACAGCTCCTACGAGCAGTACTTC.